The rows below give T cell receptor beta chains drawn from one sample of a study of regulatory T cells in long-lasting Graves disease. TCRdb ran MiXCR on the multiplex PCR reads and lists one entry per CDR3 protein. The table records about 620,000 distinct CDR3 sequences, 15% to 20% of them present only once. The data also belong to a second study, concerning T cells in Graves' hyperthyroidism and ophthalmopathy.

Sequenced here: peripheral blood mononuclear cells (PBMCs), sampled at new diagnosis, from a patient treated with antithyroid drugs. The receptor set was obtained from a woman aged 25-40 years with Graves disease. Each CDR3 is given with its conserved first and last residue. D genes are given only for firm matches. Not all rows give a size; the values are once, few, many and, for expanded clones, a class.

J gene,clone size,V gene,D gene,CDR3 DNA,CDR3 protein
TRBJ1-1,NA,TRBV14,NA,TGTGCCAGCAGCCGAGAACGTAACACTGAAGCTTTCTTT,CASSRERNTEAFF
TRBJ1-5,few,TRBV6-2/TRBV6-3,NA,TGTGCCAGCAGTTCCCCTGGTCAGCCCCAGCATTTT,CASSSPGQPQHF
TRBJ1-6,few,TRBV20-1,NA,TGCAGTGTCCCGACCGGGAACGGTAATTCACCCCTCCACTTT,CSVPTGNGNSPLHF
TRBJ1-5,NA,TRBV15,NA,TGTGCCACCACTACCGGACACCCGGGAGGCAATCAGCCCCAGCATTTT,CATTTGHPGGNQPQHF
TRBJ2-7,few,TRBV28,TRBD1,TGTGCCAGCAGTTACAGGGGTACCTTAGGTGGCGAGCAGTACTTC,CASSYRGTLGGEQYF
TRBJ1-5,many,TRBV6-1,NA,TGTGCCAGTCAGACAGGCTGGGGCAATCAGCCCCAGCATTTT,CASQTGWGNQPQHF
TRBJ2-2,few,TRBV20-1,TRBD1,TGCAGTGCTAGACTGGTGCAGGGGGCGTTTAACACCGGGGAGCTGTTTTTT,CSARLVQGAFNTGELFF
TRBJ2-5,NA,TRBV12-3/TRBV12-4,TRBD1,TGTGCCAGCAGTTTTCCGGACAGGGCGATCGAGACCCAGTACTTC,CASSFPDRAIETQYF
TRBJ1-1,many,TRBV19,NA,TGTGCCAGTAGTAATCCCGGAAAGGGCGGGACTGAAGCTTTCTTT,CASSNPGKGGTEAFF
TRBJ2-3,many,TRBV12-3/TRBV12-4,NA,TGTGCCAGCCAGGGGTATGGAGATACGCAGTATTTT,CASQGYGDTQYF
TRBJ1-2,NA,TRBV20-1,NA,TGCAGTGCTAGGGGCGGAGTCAACTATGGCTACACCTTC,CSARGGVNYGYTF
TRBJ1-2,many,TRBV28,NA,TGTGCCAGCAGTTTGGGTAGTAGGGGTTATTACTATGGCTACACCTTC,CASSLGSRGYYYGYTF
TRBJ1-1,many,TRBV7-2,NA,TGTGCCAGCAGGGCCCGTGGGGGGATCATGAACACTGAAGCTTTCTTT,CASRARGGIMNTEAFF
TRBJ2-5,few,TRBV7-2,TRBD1,TGTGCCAGCAGCTTAGGACTACCCAGGGGGGAGACCCAGTACTTC,CASSLGLPRGETQYF
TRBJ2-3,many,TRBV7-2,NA,TGTGCCAGCAGCAGCTCTAGCCATTACACAGATACGCAGTATTTT,CASSSSSHYTDTQYF
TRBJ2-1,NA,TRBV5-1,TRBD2,TGCGCCAGCAGCACCGGGACTACCAATGAGCAGTTCTTC,CASSTGTTNEQFF
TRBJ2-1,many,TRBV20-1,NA,TGCAGTGCTCTTTACGGGTTGGTCTACAATGAGCAGTTCTTC,CSALYGLVYNEQFF
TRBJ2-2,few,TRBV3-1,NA,TGTGCCGCCGGGAGTGCCGGGGAGCTGTTTTTT,CAAGSAGELFF
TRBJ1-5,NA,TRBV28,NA,TGTGCCAGCAGCGAGTCGACGATCCTAAAAAATCAGCCCCAGCATTTT,CASSESTILKNQPQHF
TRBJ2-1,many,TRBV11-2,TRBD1,TGTGCCAGCAGCTCGAGACAGGGCAACTACAATGAGCAGTTCTTC,CASSSRQGNYNEQFF
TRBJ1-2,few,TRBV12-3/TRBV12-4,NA,TGTGCCACCAGATCTTTTGGTGGCTACACCTTC,CATRSFGGYTF
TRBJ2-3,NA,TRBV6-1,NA,TGTGCCAGCAGTGTCGTGCAGGGCCGGGATGCGCAGTATTTT,CASSVVQGRDAQYF
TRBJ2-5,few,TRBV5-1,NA,TGCGCCAGCAGCTTAATTACCGGGCCGGGAGAGACCCAGTACTTC,CASSLITGPGETQYF
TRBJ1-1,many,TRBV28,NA,TGTGCCAGCAGGGAATTGGCGAACACTGAAGCTTTCTTT,CASRELANTEAFF
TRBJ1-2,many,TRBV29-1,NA,TGCAGCGTTGGTGTACTAGGGGTGAACTATGGCTACACCTTC,CSVGVLGVNYGYTF